This TCR beta chain was captured in a study of blood T cells in healthy people across ages. Whole-study findings and limits: CMV status of donors was unknown, possibly confounding expanded clonotype changes. PBMCs left unsorted prevented a conclusive naive versus antigen-experienced comparison.

The germline CDR1 and CDR2 sequences are MNHEY and SVGAGI. The CDR3 totals 12 residues. V lost 6 bases to trimming and J lost 12 bases; unmatched junction nucleotides: 9. Then a second PCR, running about 6 to 12 cycles, was carried out with a sample-barcoded 5' primer and a J-beta primer mix. TCRdb analysed the 5' RACE reads with MiXCR anew, one entry per CDR3 protein. Of 800,000 to 950,000 distinct CDR3 sequences listed, just under 30% are singletons. A remark on this clonotype: No antigen is known for it.

These same data were also listed under a study on T cells of mothers and their children.

This chain uses TRBV6-5 with TRBJ2-3, with 7 nucleotides matching TRBD1. Input material: blood. This TCR derives from a woman aged 40-49 years in good health. The CDR3 region is CASSNDRVPQYF. DNA for the CDR3: TGTGCCAGCAGCAACGACAGGGTACCACAGTATTTT.